The T cell receptor beta chain under discussion was sequenced for a study of post-analysis software for immune sequencing data. Points from the study as a whole: When the samples were clustered directly with F measure, those that had been prepared in the same batch showed strong co-clustering. Compared with controls, patients had more of five or six TRBV segments, including TRBV5-6, TRBV5-1 and TRBV20-1. Relative to controls, patients with multiple sclerosis showed significantly lower normalized Chao1 diversity.

This clonotype came up a few times. Its antigen remains unknown. Researchers reported that TCR beta cDNA libraries carried unique molecular identifiers. TCRdb reanalysed the PCR reads using MiXCR and keeps one entry per CDR3 protein. Among about 540,000 distinct CDR3 sequences, around 34% were seen once, and the ten largest hold approximately 6%. The CDR3 covers 18 residues. The ends were cut back, 0 bases at V and 0 bases at J, with 15 bases in the middle. Germline V gives CDR1 LGHDT, CDR2 YNNKEL (reference sequence). The sample consisted of blood. This sequence originates from a girl aged 2-17 years with multiple sclerosis. This chain joins TRBV3-1 and TRBJ2-1; D may match TRBD1 or TRBD2 (5 bases each). The CDR3 region has the DNA TGTGCCAGCAGCCAAGATGGGGCGGGTTACACCTCCTACAATGAGCAGTTCTTC. This sequence encodes CASSQDGAGYTSYNEQFF.